These 26 T cell receptor beta chains share one sample of origin, sequenced in a study of blood T cell repertoires in COVID-19. Generated by immunoSEQ multiplex PCR, the TCRdb table keeps only in-frame clones and is missing some. The table records about 260,000 clones, around 87% of them present only once. Sequenced: peripheral blood. Every receptor here comes from a woman aged 45-59 years with acute or convalescent COVID-19.

This clone was recorded once. Distinct nucleotide sequences in the sample also encode this CDR3. This sequence joins TRBV30 and TRBJ1-1; the D gene is possibly TRBD1 (6 bases). This CDR3 is built from 13 residues. The germline V gene has CDR1 GTSNPN and CDR2 SVGIG (reference sequence). Trimming took off 3 bases at V and 5 bases at J, with 13 bases between the two ends. The CDR3 DNA reads TGTGCCTGGAGCAGGCAGGGGAATACTGAAGCTTTCTTT. This sequence encodes CAWSRQGNTEAFF.

The chain combines TRBV28 with TRBJ1-1, with 10 bases lining up with TRBD1. Germline trimming cut 10 bases from V and 4 bases from J; bases unmatched to any gene: 15. The CDR3 is made up of 16 amino acids. Germline V gene lookup returns CDR1 MDHEN and CDR2 SYDVKM. The CDR3 is CAIEPGQGILGTEAFF. The CDR3 bases are TGTGCCATCGAACCGGGACAGGGGATATTGGGCACTGAAGCTTTCTTT.

J is TRBJ2-2 and V is TRBV3-1 (or the pseudogene TRBV3-2); 10 nucleotides match TRBD2. The CDR3 has 14 amino acids. The ends lost 10 bases at V and 8 bases at J; junction bases unmatched: 10. Germline-derived CDR1 and CDR2 are LGHDT and YNNKEL (reference sequence). In DNA form, the CDR3 reads TGTGCCACAAGGCTGGCTAGCGGGAGTGGGGAGCTGTTTTTT. Its translation is CATRLASGSGELFF.

This clone was seen once. V usage is TRBV19 and J usage is TRBJ2-3, with 7 nucleotides matching TRBD1. Germline-derived CDR1 and CDR2 are LNHDA and SQIVND (reference sequence). The V and J ends lost 8 bases and 0 bases, in that order; junction bases with no gene match: 5. This CDR3 comprises 14 residues. The CDR3 nucleotides read TGTGCCAGTGCCGGGACAGCTAGCACAGATACGCAGTATTTT. It is translated as CASAGTASTDTQYF.

In its sample, this clone was seen many times. The CDR3: CASSQELRVGGYTF. For the CDR3, the DNA is TGTGCCAGCAGCCAAGAGCTGCGGGTTGGGGGCTACACCTTC. The gene calls are TRBV3-1 (or the pseudogene TRBV3-2) and TRBJ1-2; D is undetermined. V lost 0 bases and J 8 bases, leaving 13 bases between the germline ends. CDR3 size: 14 residues. The germline CDR1 and CDR2 sequences are LGHDT and YNNKEL (reference sequence).

In DNA form, the CDR3 reads TGTGCCAGCAGCCAAGGGACAGGCCCTAGGGGGACCCAGTACTTC. Residues: CASSQGTGPRGTQYF. This chain joins TRBV3-1 (or the pseudogene TRBV3-2) and TRBJ2-5; TRBD1 matches at 7 bases. This CDR3 is built from 15 residues. CDR1 LGHDT and CDR2 YNNKEL come from the germline V gene (reference sequence). After removal of 1 base from V and 7 bases from J, the junction contained 9 bases not matched to a gene.

The chain has TRBV5-1 and TRBJ1-3; 9 positions match TRBD1. Unmatched junction bases numbered 2, after V lost 1 base and J lost 3 bases. The CDR3 length is 15 residues. CDR1 and CDR2 from the germline V gene are SGHRS and YFSETQ. The CDR3 reads CASSLPTGGGNTIYF. The CDR3 DNA is TGCGCCAGCAGCTTGCCGACAGGGGGTGGAAACACCATATATTTT.

The count of this clone is one. This chain joins TRBV7-8 and TRBJ2-1; D is ambiguous. The CDR3 length is 13 residues. Trimming left V 1 base short and J 4 bases short, with 5 bases between. The germline V gene encodes CDR1 SGHVS and CDR2 FQNEAQ. The CDR3 sequence is CASSLDSYNEQFF. CDR3 coding DNA: TGTGCCAGCAGCTTAGACAGTTACAATGAGCAGTTCTTC.

The chain is built from TRBV3-1 (or the pseudogene TRBV3-2) and TRBJ2-4, with D possibly TRBD1 on 6 matching bases. The CDR3 is 15 amino acids. V was shortened by 4 bases and J by 2 bases, with 12 bases between the two germline ends. CDR1 and CDR2 (germline): LGHDT, YNNKEL (reference sequence). The CDR3, as DNA: TGTGCCAGCAGCCCTCAATGGGACACCAAAAACATTCAGTACTTC. Residues: CASSPQWDTKNIQYF.

This clone was recorded a few times. This chain uses TRBV19 with TRBJ1-2, with D unresolved. The CDR3 spans 14 residues. In germline, CDR1 is LNHDA, CDR2 SQIVND (reference sequence). With 5 bases removed from V and 7 bases from J, the gap between germline ends came to 17 bases. The CDR3 bases are TGTGCCAGTAGTTCAATCGCCACCAGGTCTGGCTACACCTTC. This translates into CASSSIATRSGYTF.

The rearrangement links TRBV19 to TRBJ2-7, with D hard to call. This CDR3 comprises 13 residues. Trimming left V 3 bases short and J 6 bases short, with 12 bases between. CDR1 LNHDA and CDR2 SQIVND come from the germline V gene (reference sequence). The CDR3 reads CASSITATGEQYF. Here the CDR3 DNA reads TGTGCCAGTAGTATTACGGCGACGGGCGAGCAGTACTTC.

V usage is TRBV5-1 and J usage is TRBJ2-7, with TRBD1 as a possible D gene (5 bases). The germline V gene encodes CDR1 SGHRS and CDR2 YFSETQ. The CDR3 is made up of 13 amino acids. V gave up 3 bases and J gave up 2 bases, with 9 bases separating them. The CDR3 DNA is TGCGCCAGCAGCTCCAGGGTGCCCTACGAGCAGTACTTC. It specifies CASSSRVPYEQYF.

The genes are TRBV30 and TRBJ2-3; perhaps TRBD1 as D (8 bases). This CDR3 region has 21 residues. V was cut by 0 bases and J by 0 bases, with 28 bases left in between. The V gene's germline CDR1 is GTSNPN and CDR2 SVGIG (reference sequence). The CDR3, as DNA: TGTGCCTGGAGTGTCCTCAGGGGGCGCGCTAGCGGAGATTTTAGCACAGATACGCAGTATTTT. This gives the protein CAWSVLRGRASGDFSTDTQYF.

The chain combines TRBV28 with TRBJ1-5, with D uncertain. The germline V gene has CDR1 MDHEN and CDR2 SYDVKM. V was clipped by 10 bases and J by 2 bases, with 9 bases between them. The CDR3 spans 12 residues. In nucleotides, the CDR3 is TGTGCCACCCGGTCTGGCAATCAGCCCCAGCATTTT. It is translated as CATRSGNQPQHF.

The chain employs TRBV5-1 and TRBJ2-3, with D possibly being TRBD2 (6 bases). V shed 0 bases and J shed 0 bases, with 11 bases lying between them. This CDR3 has 16 amino acids. CDR1 and CDR2 from the germline V gene are SGHRS and YFSETQ. The CDR3 bases are TGCGCCAGCAGCTTGGGGGACTTTACTAGCACAGATACGCAGTATTTT. Protein: CASSLGDFTSTDTQYF.

The gene calls are TRBV7-2 and TRBJ2-5; tentatively, D is TRBD2 (6 bases). Trimming took off 5 bases at V and 5 bases at J, with 12 bases between the two ends. This CDR3 spans 13 amino acids. Germline CDR1 and CDR2: SGHTA and FQGNSA. The CDR3 region has the DNA TGTGCCAGCAGCGGGCTAGCGTGGGAGACCCAGTACTTC. This encodes CASSGLAWETQYF.

The rearrangement links TRBV18 to TRBJ1-3, with 9 bases that match TRBD1. This CDR3 has 16 residues. Germline lookup yields CDR1 KGHSH and CDR2 LQKENI. Unmatched junction bases numbered 5, after V lost 3 bases and J lost 2 bases. The CDR3 nucleotides are TGTGCCAGCTCACCCGGAGGGACAGGGACTGGAAACACCATATATTTT. Its protein is CASSPGGTGTGNTIYF.

The rearrangement joins TRBV27 to TRBJ2-6; TRBD1 might be the D (6 bases). V lost 6 bases and J lost 0, with 12 bases in between. The germline V gene encodes CDR1 MNHEY and CDR2 SMNVEV (reference sequence). This CDR3 region has 16 residues. The chain's CDR3 is CASRRGSSSGANVLTF. DNA of the CDR3: TGTGCCAGCAGGAGGGGGAGTAGCTCTGGGGCCAACGTCCTGACTTTC.

This chain links TRBV27 with TRBJ2-7; TRBD2 is a possible D gene (5 bases). Deletions cut 5 bases from V and 1 base from J, with 9 bases between. The CDR3 runs to 13 residues. Germline V gene sequence: CDR1 MNHEY, CDR2 SMNVEV (reference sequence). In nucleotides, the CDR3 is TGTGCCAGCAGTACCTCGGGGTCCTACGAGCAGTACTTC. Translating gives CASSTSGSYEQYF.

This clone was detected only once. The chain uses TRBV7-9 and TRBJ2-7; the D gene is possibly TRBD1 (6 bases). The CDR3 covers 14 residues. CDR1 is SEHNR, CDR2 FQNEAQ, per germline (reference sequence). V was pared by 2 bases and J by 2 bases, with 10 bases between. In DNA, the CDR3 is TGTGCCAGCAGCTTAATGGGGGACACCTACGAGCAGTACTTC. Protein product: CASSLMGDTYEQYF.

The chain employs TRBV30 and TRBJ1-4, with 10 bases aligning to TRBD1. This CDR3 region has 14 residues. V was clipped by 2 bases and J by 8 bases; unmatched bases: 5. Germline V CDR1 and CDR2: GTSNPN, SVGIG (reference sequence). In nucleotides, the CDR3 is TGTGCCTGGAGTACGACAGGGGGCAGAGAAAAACTGTTTTTT. Its translation: CAWSTTGGREKLFF.

This rearrangement joins TRBV4-2 to TRBJ2-1, with D possibly matching TRBD1 (5 bases). This CDR3 spans 15 amino acids. The germline V gene encodes CDR1 LGHNA and CDR2 YNFKEQ. V was clipped by 1 base and J by 5 bases, with 12 bases between them. CDR3: CASSQARTGDNEQFF. The CDR3 DNA is TGTGCCAGCAGCCAAGCTCGTACAGGAGACAATGAGCAGTTCTTC.

The chain combines TRBV2 with TRBJ2-2; 13 bases fit TRBD2. V lost 6 bases, J lost 7 bases, and 8 bases stayed unmatched. Germline assignment: CDR1 SNHLY and CDR2 FYNNEI. This CDR3 contains 16 residues. The CDR3 is CASRGTSGTGGGELFF. Here the CDR3 DNA reads TGTGCCAGCAGGGGGACTAGCGGGACGGGCGGCGGGGAGCTGTTTTTT.

V usage is TRBV4-3 and J usage is TRBJ2-6; D gene unclear. The V end was cut by 1 base, the J end by 0 bases, with 4 bases between. The CDR3 consists of 15 residues. Germline CDR1 is LGHNA and CDR2 is YSLEER. CDR3 loop: CASSQVSSGANVLTF. The CDR3 DNA reads as TGCGCCAGCAGCCAAGTGAGCTCTGGGGCCAACGTCCTGACTTTC.

The gene calls are TRBV7-2 and TRBJ1-2, with TRBD1 identical over 7 bases. The J segment lost 8 bases and the V segment lost 1 base, leaving 10 bases of the junction unmatched. Per germline, CDR1 SGHTA and CDR2 FQGNSA. This CDR3 has 15 amino acids. The CDR3: CASSLDNRQGRGYTF. The DNA for the CDR3 is TGTGCCAGCAGCTTAGATAATCGACAGGGACGCGGCTACACCTTC.

This clone occurred once. V usage is TRBV27 and J usage is TRBJ1-4, with 9 bases that match TRBD1. The germline V gene encodes CDR1 MNHEY and CDR2 SMNVEV (reference sequence). The CDR3 is made up of 13 amino acids. The junction had 1 base not matched to a gene; V was cut back by 8 bases and J by 3 bases. The CDR3: CASRQGANEKLFF. The CDR3 bases are TGTGCCAGCCGACAGGGGGCTAATGAAAAACTGTTTTTT.